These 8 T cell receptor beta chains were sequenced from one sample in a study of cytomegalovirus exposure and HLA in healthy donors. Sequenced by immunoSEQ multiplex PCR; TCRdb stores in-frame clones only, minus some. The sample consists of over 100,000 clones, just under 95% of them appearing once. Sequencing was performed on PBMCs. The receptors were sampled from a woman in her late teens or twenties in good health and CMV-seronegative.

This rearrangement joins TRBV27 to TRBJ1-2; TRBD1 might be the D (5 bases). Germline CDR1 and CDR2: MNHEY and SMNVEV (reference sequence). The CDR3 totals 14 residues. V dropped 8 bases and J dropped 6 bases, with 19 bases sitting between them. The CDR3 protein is CASGRGRGGNGYTF. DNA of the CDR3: TGTGCCAGCGGCCGAGGTAGGGGTGGAAATGGCTACACCTTC.

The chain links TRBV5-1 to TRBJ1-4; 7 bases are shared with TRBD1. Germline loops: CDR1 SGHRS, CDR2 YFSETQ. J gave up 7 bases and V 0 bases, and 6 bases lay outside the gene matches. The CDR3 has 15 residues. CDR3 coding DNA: TGCGCCAGCAGCTTGGAGAGGGGGCGAGCTGAAAAACTGTTTTTT. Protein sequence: CASSLERGRAEKLFF.

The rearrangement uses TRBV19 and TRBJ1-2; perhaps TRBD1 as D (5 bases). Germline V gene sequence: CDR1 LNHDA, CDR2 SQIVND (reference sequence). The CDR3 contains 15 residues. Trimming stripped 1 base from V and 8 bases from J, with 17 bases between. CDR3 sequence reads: CASSIAFQGGGGYTF. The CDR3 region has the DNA TGTGCCAGTAGTATAGCGTTTCAGGGAGGAGGCGGCTACACCTTC.

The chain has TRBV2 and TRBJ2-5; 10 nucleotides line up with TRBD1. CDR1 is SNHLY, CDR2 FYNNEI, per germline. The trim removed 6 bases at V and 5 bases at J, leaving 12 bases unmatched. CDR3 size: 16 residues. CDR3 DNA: TGTGCCAGCAGATTCCCCTTGACAGGGGGCCCGGAGACCCAGTACTTC. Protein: CASRFPLTGGPETQYF.

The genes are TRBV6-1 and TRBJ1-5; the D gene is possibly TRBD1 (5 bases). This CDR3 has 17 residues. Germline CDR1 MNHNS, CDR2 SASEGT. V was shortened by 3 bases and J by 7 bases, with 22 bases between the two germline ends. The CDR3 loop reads CASSDTGRGVGGQPQHF. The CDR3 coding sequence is TGTGCCAGCAGTGATACAGGACGGGGGGTGGGGGGACAGCCCCAGCATTTT.

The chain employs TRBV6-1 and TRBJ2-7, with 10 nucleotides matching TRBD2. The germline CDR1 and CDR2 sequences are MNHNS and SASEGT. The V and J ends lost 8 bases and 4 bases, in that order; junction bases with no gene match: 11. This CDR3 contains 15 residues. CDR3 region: CASFLTASGRYEQYF. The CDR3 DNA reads TGTGCCAGCTTCCTCACGGCTAGCGGGAGATACGAGCAGTACTTC.

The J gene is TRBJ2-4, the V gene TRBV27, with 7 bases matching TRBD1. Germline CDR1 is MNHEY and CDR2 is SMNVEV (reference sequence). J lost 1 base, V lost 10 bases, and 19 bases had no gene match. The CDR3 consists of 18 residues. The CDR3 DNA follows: TGTGCCACTCTCCCGGGACAGCCTCTTCTGGGTGCCAAAAACATTCAGTACTTC. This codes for CATLPGQPLLGAKNIQYF.

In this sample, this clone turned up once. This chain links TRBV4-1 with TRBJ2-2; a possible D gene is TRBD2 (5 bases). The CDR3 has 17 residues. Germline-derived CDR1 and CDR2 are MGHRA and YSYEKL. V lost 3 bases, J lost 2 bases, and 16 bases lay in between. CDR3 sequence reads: CASSHGDRTANTGELFF. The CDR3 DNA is TGCGCCAGCAGCCACGGGGATCGGACGGCAAACACCGGGGAGCTGTTTTTT.